This T cell receptor beta chain is drawn from a study of cytomegalovirus exposure and HLA in healthy donors. Concerning this clone itself: Its antigen is unknown.

V gave up 6 bases and J gave up 1 base, with 4 bases separating them. The CDR3 extends over 12 amino acids. Germline V CDR1 and CDR2: MNHEY, SMNVEV (reference sequence). A multiplex PCR was run with 60 Vbeta primers and 13 Jbeta primers. The data were produced by immunoSEQ multiplex PCR, yet TCRdb's version contains in-frame clones alone and is incomplete. The repertoire includes about 190,000 clones, around 86% of them detected once, and approximately 6.3% sits in the top ten. General study results and limits: Reported findings show TCR beta sequences accurately forecast HLA-A and HLA-B alleles in most subjects. A later analysis showed that HLA-associated TCR beta chains had undergone more clonal expansion than equally common others.

Healthy bone marrow donors formed the donor group. The sample was PBMCs. The chain links TRBV27 to TRBJ2-1; no reliable D call. This sequence was found in a man aged 35-49 years in good health and CMV-seropositive. CDR3 sequence reads: CASSGSYNEQFF. As DNA, the CDR3 is TGTGCCAGCAGCGGTTCCTACAATGAGCAGTTCTTC.